The T cell receptor beta chain described here comes from a study of OX40 agonist ivuxolimab in advanced cancers. This CDR3 contains 12 residues. Germline V gene data show CDR1 as SGHAT and CDR2 as FQNNGV. V lost 1 base and J 7 bases, leaving 7 bases between the germline ends. TCRdb keeps only in-frame clones here, not all; method: immunoSEQ multiplex PCR. Among roughly 120,000 clones, 75% to 90% were seen once, and the ten largest hold approximately 0.51%. This material consisted of CD4+ or CD8+ T cells sorted from blood, taken in a trial of the OX40 agonist ivuxolimab. This sequence originates from an adult with an advanced solid tumor such as melanoma, head and neck, liver or kidney cancer. The rearrangement links TRBV11-2 to TRBJ1-1, with unresolved D. The CDR3 here is CASSLGVGEAFF. Written as DNA, the CDR3 is TGTGCCAGCAGCTTAGGAGTCGGTGAAGCTTTCTTT. The entire variable domain, with the rest obtained from reference TRBV11-2 and TRBJ1-1, is as follows: EAGVAQSPRYKIIEKRQSVAFWCNPISGHATLYWYQQILGQGPKLLIQFQNNGVVDDSQLPKDRFSAERLKGVDSTLKIQPAKLEDSAVYLCASSLGVGEAFFGQGTRLTVV.